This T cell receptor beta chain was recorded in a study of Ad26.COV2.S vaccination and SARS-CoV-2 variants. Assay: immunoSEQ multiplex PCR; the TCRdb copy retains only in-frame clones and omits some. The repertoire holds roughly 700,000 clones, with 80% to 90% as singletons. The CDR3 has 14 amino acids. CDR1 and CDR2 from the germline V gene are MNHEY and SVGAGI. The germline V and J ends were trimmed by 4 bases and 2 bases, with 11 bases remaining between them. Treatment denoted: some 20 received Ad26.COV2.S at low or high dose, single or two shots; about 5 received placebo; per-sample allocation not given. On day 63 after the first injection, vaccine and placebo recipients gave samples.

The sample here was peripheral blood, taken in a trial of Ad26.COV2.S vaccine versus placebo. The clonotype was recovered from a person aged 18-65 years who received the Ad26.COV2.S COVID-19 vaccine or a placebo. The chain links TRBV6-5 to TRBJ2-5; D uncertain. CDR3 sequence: CASSSFTIQETQYF. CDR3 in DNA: TGTGCCAGCAGTTCATTCACGATTCAAGAGACCCAGTACTTC.